Below, one T cell receptor (beta chain) is given with its context. There is no known antigen for this receptor. A much larger clone differs by one base, so this may be a read error. This sample stems from a study of T cells in Graves' hyperthyroidism and ophthalmopathy (dated by TCRdb to the late 2010s). For the wider study: Peripheral blood was collected at initial diagnosis, before any treatment. TCR V-J signatures able to tell the groups apart were searched for in a discovery cohort of 90 to 100 patients, of whom more than 40 had Graves' ophthalmopathy and under 65 had stable Graves' hyperthyroidism. An independent validation cohort of fewer than 20 hyperthyroidism patients and some 15 patients who later progressed to ophthalmopathy tested prospective prediction of ophthalmopathy. The roughly 100 discovery patients were randomly split 7:3 into training and test sets. In addition, the study compared T-cell repertoires in thyroid tissue and in blood from roughly six Graves' hyperthyroidism patients. Once sampling was done, hyperthyroidism patients were given methimazole at a starting dose of 30 mg daily, whereas ophthalmopathy patients were given high-dose intravenous methylprednisolone. The paper describes TCR Vbeta CDR3 sequencing of fewer than 150 peripheral blood samples, made up of around 41 ophthalmopathy patients, roughly 72 hyperthyroidism patients and roughly 17 progressor patients.

TCR beta CDR3 regions were amplified from RNA transcripts. The TCR CDR3 was subjected to a first round of RT-PCR using the HTBI primer set and the Qiagen OneStep RT-PCR kit. A second multiplex PCR round built the libraries, followed by size selection and purification. Paired-end sequencing of the libraries was performed with 100 bp reads on an Illumina HiSeq2000. For the original study's pipeline: Raw data were processed with SOAPnuke, discarding reads with adapters, uncalled bases, mean Phred below 15, or no exact constant-primer or identifier match. COPE v1.2.5 was used to merge high-quality paired reads, and clonotypes were defined as unique nucleotide sequences. MiTCR v1.1 was used to align the clonotypes against IMGT TRBV, TRBD and TRBJ reference segments. The analysis included only V-J combinations with a frequency above 0.0001, which together covered around 99% of the repertoires. A TCS score was defined as the ratio of F50 (clonal expansion) to E x V (chaos), with BLOSUM62-based TCRdist applied between CDR3 peptides within each V-J. Welch's t-statistics and random forest reduced several hundred V-J features to roughly 13, which were used in a naive Bayes classifier (R e1071). TCRdb applied fastp at Q25 and MiXCR to the public reads, then kept only in-frame beta chains. For every CDR3 protein sequence, its rows merge into one entry that carries the most common genes and DNA. TCRdb's processing, not the authors' own work, is the source of the V and J calls. The sample records hundreds of thousands of distinct CDR3 sequences, roughly an eighth of which are singletons. 30% to 40% of the sample belongs to the ten largest clones.

Results and caveats for the whole study, not just this receptor: A model built on a 13 V-J signature distinguished ophthalmopathy from stable hyperthyroidism, reaching about 89% sensitivity and under 84% specificity in cross-validation and 80%/75% in testing. In validation, the model predicted progression to ophthalmopathy with 55% to 71% sensitivity and about 72% specificity, a median of around six months before onset. Most expanded thyroid clonotypes (frequency above 0.001) were also detected in blood, a finding suggesting that blood repertoires may reflect thyroid immune responses. Sample size was not statistically predetermined, and investigators were not blinded to group allocation.

Ophthalmopathy patients had moderately to severely active disease, Clinical Activity Score of at least 3, NOSPECS grade of at least 4, and duration under 3 months. The study excluded patients with uncontrolled infections, other autoimmune diseases, pregnancy or lactation. Diagnoses were based on clinical symptoms, serum thyroxine and TRAb, thyroid ultrasound and orbital computed tomography. PBMCs were separated from roughly 10 ml of fresh peripheral blood using Ficoll-Paque density gradient centrifugation. Total RNA was extracted using Trizol reagent, and RNA quality was assessed on an Agilent 2100 Bioanalyzer. Sample: blood. The sequence was collected from a woman between 40 and 55 years old with Graves' ophthalmopathy.

The CDR3 loop reads CASNAYSPGGPRLNYGYTF. The DNA sequence is given as TGTGCCAGCAATGCCTACTCGCCAGGGGGCCCTCGACTGAACTATGGCTACACCTTC. This receptor chain uses TRBV27 and TRBJ1-2, and TRBD1 aligns with 8 junction nucleotides. The CDR3 holds 19 amino acids from the cysteine to the phenylalanine. Of all the DNA, just the CDR3 is kept, 57 bases in frame from base 1. Trimming takes 7 bases off V and 2 bases off J; junction bases not matched to a gene: 21. Reading the germline V gene (reference sequence) gives CDR1 MNHEY and CDR2 SMNVEV.